This T cell receptor (beta chain) was recorded in a study of cytomegalovirus exposure and HLA in healthy donors. The CDR3 is made up of 17 amino acids. General study results and limits: Sequencing had likely introduced a cluster of highly shared sequence variants as an artifact. Later analysis revealed greater clonal expansion in HLA-associated TCR beta chains than in equally common others. Accurate predictions that matched the HLA-A and HLA-B alleles of most subjects were reportedly made from TCR beta sequences. According to an earlier analysis, most TCR beta V segments yielded productive rearrangements about 87% or about 30% of the time.

In the case of this clone: What it recognizes is unknown.

Amplification used 60 Vbeta primers and 13 Jbeta primers. Generated by immunoSEQ multiplex PCR, the TCRdb table keeps only in-frame clones and is missing some. The sample contains tens of thousands of clones, approximately 78% of which appear only once. The V and J genes are TRBV12-1 and TRBJ2-3; TRBD2 was called by the table and not checked on the DNA. TRBV12-1 is a pseudogene segment. The sequence came from a woman aged 25 to 45 in good health and CMV-seronegative. Input material: PBMCs. The CDR3: CASSSLENPMRTDTQYF. DNA of the CDR3: TGTGCCAGCAGCTCCCTAGAGAACCCGATGCGCACAGATACGCAGTATTTT.